These T cell receptor beta chains were read from a single sample in a study of chemoradiotherapy in HPV16-positive cancers. The protocol was immunoSEQ multiplex PCR, while the TCRdb copy is restricted to in-frame clones and leaves out a portion. The sample contains about 10,000 clones, about 82% of which appear only once. The sample was blood, taken from a patient who underwent chemoradiotherapy. These TCRs come from a human donor with HPV-associated anogenital cancer. CDR3s include the opening cysteine and the closing phenylalanine or tryptophan. The D gene is left open where the match is weak. Size values are once, few and many counts, or a class for expanded clones, and some rows have none.

clone_size	v_call	d_call	j_call	cdr3_aa	cdr3_nt
NA	TRBV5-6	TRBD1	TRBJ1-1	CASSGQGNTEAFF	TGTGCCAGCAGCGGACAGGGAAACACTGAAGCTTTCTTT
NA	TRBV6-1	NA	TRBJ1-4	CASSGQRNEKLFF	TGTGCCAGCAGTGGACAGCGAAATGAAAAACTGTTTTTT
few	TRBV6-1	NA	TRBJ2-1	CASSEGLSSYNEQFF	TGTGCCAGCAGTGAGGGACTGAGCTCCTACAATGAGCAGTTCTTC
NA	TRBV7-9	TRBD1	TRBJ1-4	CASPAGGTSNEKLFF	TGTGCCAGCCCAGCAGGGGGTACTTCGAATGAAAAACTGTTTTTT
NA	TRBV2	TRBD1	TRBJ2-7	CASSEALTGRYEQYF	TGTGCCAGCAGTGAAGCTCTGACAGGGCGCTACGAGCAGTACTTC
NA	TRBV4-3	NA	TRBJ2-1	CASSQGIAYNEQFF	TGCGCCAGCAGCCAAGGGATTGCCTACAATGAGCAGTTCTTC
NA	TRBV6-5	TRBD2	TRBJ2-1	CASRLAGGQNEQFF	TGTGCCAGCCGCCTAGCGGGGGGGCAAAATGAGCAGTTCTTC
NA	TRBV7-9	TRBD1	TRBJ2-1	CASSSHRDSYNEQFF	TGTGCCAGCAGCTCCCACCGGGACAGCTACAATGAGCAGTTCTTC
NA	TRBV12-5	NA	TRBJ2-1	CASGLAQVDEQFF	TGTGCTAGTGGTTTGGCGCAGGTCGATGAGCAGTTCTTC
NA	TRBV9	NA	TRBJ2-2	CASSVGSDPGELFF	TGTGCCAGCAGCGTAGGTTCCGATCCCGGGGAGCTGTTTTTT
NA	TRBV6-6	NA	TRBJ1-2	CASSYSQLSNYGYTF	TGTGCCAGCAGTTACTCGCAGTTATCTAACTATGGCTACACCTTC
NA	TRBV19	TRBD1	TRBJ2-7	CASSILGQDVDEQYF	TGTGCCAGTAGTATATTGGGACAGGATGTTGATGAGCAGTACTTC
NA	TRBV7-2	TRBD2	TRBJ2-7	CASSQHHGGGAYYEQYF	TGTGCCAGCAGCCAACATCACGGCGGGGGGGCCTACTACGAGCAGTACTTC
NA	TRBV5-1	NA	TRBJ2-5	CASRAGWGGQETQYF	TGCGCCAGCAGGGCGGGTTGGGGTGGCCAAGAGACCCAGTACTTC
NA	TRBV27	TRBD1	TRBJ1-2	CASSPQRAGTGGLGGYTF	TGTGCCAGCAGTCCTCAGAGAGCTGGGACAGGAGGGTTGGGAGGCTACACCTTC
NA	TRBV30	NA	TRBJ1-6	CAWSPTRMPSSYNSPLHF	TGTGCCTGGAGTCCAACGAGGATGCCGTCCTCCTATAATTCACCCCTCCACTTT
NA	TRBV11-1	NA	TRBJ1-5	CASSPYSNQPQHF	TGTGCCAGCAGCCCTTATAGCAATCAGCCCCAGCATTTT
NA	TRBV2	NA	TRBJ1-2	CASRTFGGGYTF	TGTGCCAGCAGAACCTTCGGAGGCGGCTACACCTTC